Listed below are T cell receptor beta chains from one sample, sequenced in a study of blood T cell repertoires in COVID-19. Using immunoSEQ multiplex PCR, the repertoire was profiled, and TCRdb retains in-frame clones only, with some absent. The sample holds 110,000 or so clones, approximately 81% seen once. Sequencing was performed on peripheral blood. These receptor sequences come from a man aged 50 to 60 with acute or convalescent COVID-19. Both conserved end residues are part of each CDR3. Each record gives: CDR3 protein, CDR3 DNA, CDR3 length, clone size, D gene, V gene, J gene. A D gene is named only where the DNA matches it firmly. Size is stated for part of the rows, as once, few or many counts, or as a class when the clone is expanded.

CASSLTPDSRSYEQYF	TGTGCCAGCAGCCTTACACCCGACAGCCGATCCTACGAGCAGTACTTC	16	-	-	TRBV9	TRBJ2-7
CASSLTGEVDTQYF	TGCGCCAGCAGCTTGACGGGGGAGGTAGATACGCAGTATTTT	14	-	-	TRBV5-1	TRBJ2-3
CASSDKYWQPQHF	TGCGCCAGCAGCGACAAGTATTGGCAGCCCCAGCATTTT	13	-	-	TRBV10-2	TRBJ1-5
CASSLPGGRMMSGYTF	TGTGCCAGCAGCTTACCCGGGGGGCGTATGATGAGTGGCTACACCTTC	16	-	-	TRBV28	TRBJ1-2
CASSPSRGQNSPLHF	TGCGCCAGCAGCCCATCCAGGGGGCAGAATTCACCCCTCCACTTT	15	few	TRBD1	TRBV5-1	TRBJ1-6
CASSGRLARETQYF	TGTGCCAGCAGTGGCCGACTAGCCAGGGAGACCCAGTACTTC	14	-	TRBD2	TRBV2	TRBJ2-5
CASSPTREGNTEAFF	TGTGCCAGTAGTCCGACGAGGGAGGGGAACACTGAAGCTTTCTTT	15	-	-	TRBV19	TRBJ1-1
CASSLEGGANYGYTF	TGCGCCAGCAGCTTGGAAGGGGGAGCTAACTATGGCTACACCTTC	15	-	-	TRBV5-1	TRBJ1-2
CASSESGTQKYF	TGTGCCAGCAGTGAGAGCGGGACCCAGAAATATTTT	12	-	TRBD2	TRBV28	TRBJ2-3
CASSFPDRAREQFF	TGTGCCAGCAGTTTCCCAGACAGGGCCAGGGAGCAGTTCTTC	14	-	TRBD1	TRBV28	TRBJ2-1
CASSQDNGGGMAFF	TGTGCCAGCAGCCAAGATAATGGAGGGGGCATGGCTTTCTTT	14	-	TRBD1	TRBV4-2	TRBJ1-1
CASSVQRYF	TGTGCCAGCAGCGTACAGCGGTATTTT	9	-	-	TRBV9	TRBJ2-3
CATSPGGSTSGANVLTF	TGTGCCACCTCCCCTGGCGGCAGCACCTCTGGGGCCAACGTCCTGACTTTC	17	-	-	TRBV19	TRBJ2-6
CASSQGDRDRSEQFF	TGCGCCAGCAGCCAAGGGGACAGGGATAGGAGTGAGCAGTTCTTC	15	-	TRBD1	TRBV4-1	TRBJ2-1
CASSYRSYNSPLHF	TGTGCCAGCAGTTACAGGTCCTATAATTCACCCCTCCACTTT	14	-	-	TRBV13	TRBJ1-6
CASSLVWGRGEKLFF	TGTGCCAGCAGCTTAGTCTGGGGGCGTGGTGAAAAACTGTTTTTT	15	-	-	TRBV7-2	TRBJ1-4
CASSFPGQGVEKLFF	TGTGCCAGCAGTTTCCCGGGACAGGGGGTTGAAAAACTGTTTTTT	15	-	TRBD1	TRBV28	TRBJ1-4
CASSLVLAGVEQYF	TGTGCCAGCAGTTTAGTTCTAGCGGGGGTTGAGCAGTACTTC	14	-	TRBD2	TRBV28	TRBJ2-7
CASSKAGGGQIYGYTF	TGTGCCAGCAGCAAAGCAGGTGGAGGTCAGATCTATGGCTACACCTTC	16	-	-	TRBV21-1	TRBJ1-2
CAISGSSLPGQGAGYTF	TGTGCCATCAGTGGGTCAAGCCTCCCTGGGCAGGGGGCAGGCTACACCTTC	17	-	TRBD1	TRBV10-3	TRBJ1-2
CASSSAGGSYEQYF	TGTGCCAGCAGTTCAGCAGGGGGCTCCTACGAGCAGTACTTC	14	-	TRBD1	TRBV28	TRBJ2-7
CASRIIGDSPLHF	TGTGCCAGCAGGATAATAGGAGATTCACCCCTCCACTTT	13	once	-	TRBV6-5	TRBJ1-6
CASRGPYEQYF	TGTGCCAGCCGTGGGCCCTACGAGCAGTACTTC	11	-	-	TRBV27	TRBJ2-7
CASSPTGGGGTGNTIYF	TGTGCCAGCTCACCAACTGGAGGCGGGGGAACTGGAAACACCATATATTTT	17	-	-	TRBV18	TRBJ1-3
CAWSGDRDTEAFF	TGTGCCTGGAGTGGCGACAGGGACACTGAAGCTTTCTTT	13	-	TRBD1	TRBV30	TRBJ1-1
CASSSRTGYTGELFF	TGTGCCAGCAGCTCAAGGACAGGGTACACCGGGGAGCTGTTTTTT	15	-	TRBD1	TRBV11-3	TRBJ2-2
CASSATGGTEAFF	TGTGCCAGCAGTGCCACAGGGGGCACTGAAGCTTTCTTT	13	-	TRBD1	TRBV6-4	TRBJ1-1
CASSHGQRGANVLTF	TGTGCCAGCAGCCATGGACAGCGCGGGGCCAACGTCCTGACTTTC	15	-	-	TRBV3-1/TRBV3-2	TRBJ2-6
CASSSYRGRGTEAFF	TGTGCCAGCAGTTCCTACAGGGGGAGGGGTACTGAAGCTTTCTTT	15	-	TRBD1	TRBV28	TRBJ1-1
CASSPWRGEKLFF	TGTGCCAGCAGTCCGTGGCGAGGGGAAAAACTGTTTTTT	13	-	-	TRBV6-5	TRBJ1-4
CASSYMEKTEAFF	TGTGCCAGCAGTTACATGGAGAAAACTGAAGCTTTCTTT	13	once	-	TRBV6-5	TRBJ1-1
CASGQLSNQPQHF	TGTGCCAGTGGACAGCTTAGCAATCAGCCCCAGCATTTT	13	-	-	TRBV28	TRBJ1-5
CATSAGGWYTF	TGTGCCACCAGTGCCGGGGGTTGGTACACCTTC	11	-	-	TRBV24-1	TRBJ1-2
CASSPSGQGYNEQFF	TGTGCCAGCAGTCCCTCGGGACAGGGATACAATGAGCAGTTCTTC	15	-	TRBD1	TRBV6-5	TRBJ2-1
CASSLGQDTEAFF	TGCGCCAGCAGCTTAGGACAGGACACTGAAGCTTTCTTT	13	once	TRBD1	TRBV5-1	TRBJ1-1
CASSTRFAGGPLMAGELFF	TGTGCCAGTAGTACCCGCTTTGCGGGGGGGCCCTTGATGGCCGGGGAGCTGTTTTTT	19	-	TRBD2	TRBV19	TRBJ2-2